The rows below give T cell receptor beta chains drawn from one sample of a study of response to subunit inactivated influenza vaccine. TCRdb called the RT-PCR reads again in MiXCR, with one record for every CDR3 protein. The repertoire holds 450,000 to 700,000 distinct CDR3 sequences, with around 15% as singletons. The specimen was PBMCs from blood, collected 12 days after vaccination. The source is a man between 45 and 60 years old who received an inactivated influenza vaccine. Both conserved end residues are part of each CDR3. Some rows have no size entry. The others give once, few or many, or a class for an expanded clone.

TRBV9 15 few CASSVARPGANVLTF
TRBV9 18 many CASSVARGGGHFTDTQYF
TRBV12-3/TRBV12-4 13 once CVSSFSLQETQYF
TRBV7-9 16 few CASSPEGDNSNQPQHF
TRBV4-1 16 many CASSQGGASINQPQHF
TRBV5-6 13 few CASSLANFLGPDF
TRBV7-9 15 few CASRNLGGYTDTQYF
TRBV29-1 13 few CSVNVAGVGEQYF
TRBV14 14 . CASSHRGLGNTIYF
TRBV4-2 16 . CASSRPGLAGHYEQYF
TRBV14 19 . CASSFFVDGLDYSNQPQHF
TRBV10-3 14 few CAISENPSRRTQYF
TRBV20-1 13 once CSAHWAGGSEAFF
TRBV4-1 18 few CASSQEMGLLAKNNEQFF
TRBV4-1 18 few CASSQDLWVDKTPDTQYF
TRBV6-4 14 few CASQLGQNTGELFF
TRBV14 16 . CASSQGGGASYNEQFF
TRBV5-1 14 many CASSLTSGTETQYF
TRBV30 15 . CAWTRTPGTQYGYTF
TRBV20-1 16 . CSARMGGGEEAGELFF
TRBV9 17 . CASSHPISGESYNEQFF
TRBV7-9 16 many CASSLEVRAFGNTIYF
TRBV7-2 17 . CASSLSQGVEGTDTQYF
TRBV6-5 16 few CASSYLPEGSNSPLHF
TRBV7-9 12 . CASSTGVTEAFF
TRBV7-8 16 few CASSKRTAPIRETQYF
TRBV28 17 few CASSLPRQGDGNEKLFF
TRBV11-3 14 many CASSASAGYNEQFF
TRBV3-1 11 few CASAIAGEQFF
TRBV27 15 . CASGGLAGGQETQYF
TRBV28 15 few CASSFPRGRKDEQFF
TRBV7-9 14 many CASSLSQGGAEAFF
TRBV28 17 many CASSSSTTVRSGNTIYF
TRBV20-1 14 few CSAREGLAGYEQYF
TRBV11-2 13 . CASSRGWDNEQFF
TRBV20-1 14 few CSARVRTSGHEQYF
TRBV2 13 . CASSGLTGYGYTF
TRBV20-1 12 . CSAVDSYNEQFF
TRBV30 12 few CAWSVLGIEAFF
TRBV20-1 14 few CSASADRGLFEQYF
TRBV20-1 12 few CSAPGNWETQYF
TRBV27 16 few CASSLSVTGKAAKLFF
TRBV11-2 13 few CASSSHRAGELFF
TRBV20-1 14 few CSASIPGTGNSQYF
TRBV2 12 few CASRDIPSEQFF
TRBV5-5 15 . CASSFRVGAVDTQYF